What follows describes a single T cell receptor beta chain. Germline values: CDR1 MNHEY, CDR2 SMNVEV (reference sequence). Trimming removed 5 bases at V and 6 bases at J, with 14 bases between. This CDR3 spans 14 amino acids. Treatment indicated: oral pan-JAK inhibitor, 5-10 mg twice daily. Lesional scalp punch biopsies and peripheral blood came from alopecia areata patients. Following extraction, RNA underwent reverse transcription to cDNA, which served as the sequencing template. Sequenced by immunoSEQ multiplex PCR; TCRdb stores in-frame clones only, minus some. The top ten hold about 2.6% of the sample, which has more than 200,000 clones, roughly 44% seen once. The record originates from a study of CD8+ T cells in alopecia areata. Study as a whole: Tofacitinib therapy lasting 6 to 18 months was followed by 6 months off drug. The percentage of affected scalp area served as the score of severity for treated patients.

The chain joins TRBV27 to TRBJ1-5, with D possibly matching TRBD1 (5 bases). The source of this sequence is a human donor with alopecia areata. The sequencing used CD4+ T cells sorted from blood, collected between weeks 36 and 40, from a patient treated with tofacitinib. For the CDR3, the DNA is TGTGCCAGCAGTACTGGGGGGTGGGGTCAGCCCCAGCATTTT. Its translation is CASSTGGWGQPQHF.